Listed here is a single T cell receptor (beta chain). Template material for amplifying TCR beta CDR3 regions consisted of RNA transcripts. The study used the HTBI primer set for a first-round RT-PCR of the TCR CDR3. One entry per CDR3 protein, called by TCRdb with MiXCR from the multiplex PCR reads. This table has 650,000 to 800,000 distinct CDR3 sequences, roughly 45% appearing once. The data originate from a study of T cells in Graves' hyperthyroidism and ophthalmopathy. Germline CDR1 reads LNHDA; CDR2 reads SQIVND (reference sequence). V was cut by 5 bases and J by 4 bases, with 18 bases left in between. The CDR3 sequence is 16 residues long.

The chain is built from TRBV19 and TRBJ1-3; no reliable D call. Source material: peripheral blood or thyroid tissue (not recorded which). The clonotype was recovered from an adult man with Graves' disease, either hyperthyroidism or ophthalmopathy (not recorded which). In DNA, the CDR3 is TGTGCCAGTAGTCCTGTTTCTGGGCCGGGCGGAAACACCATATATTTT. It yields the protein CASSPVSGPGGNTIYF.